Following are 8 T cell receptor beta chains from one sample sequenced in a study of blood T cell repertoires in COVID-19 (TCRdb year 2020). The method was the immunoSEQ multiplex PCR assay. In TCRdb, the immuneACCESS table is reduced to in-frame sequences with V and J assigned. These tables do not hold every clone; where another copy was compared, an unresolved V gene accounts for under half, and the others remain unexplained. The sample table records some 41,000 clones; 65% to 85% of these occur just once. In total, the top ten clones hold about 43% of the sample. Sequencing was performed on peripheral blood. Receptors were obtained from a woman aged 80 or older with active or convalescent COVID-19.

The chain carries TRBV30 and TRBJ2-3; D gene uncertain. CDR3 size: 12 residues. Germline V CDR1 and CDR2: GTSNPN, SVGIG (reference sequence). V lost 3 bases to trimming and J lost 0 bases, with 4 bases between them. The DNA for the CDR3 is TGTGCCTGGAGCCTAAGCACAGATACGCAGTATTTT. It translates to CAWSLSTDTQYF.

In this sample, this clone turned up a few times. V is TRBV29-1 and J is TRBJ1-4; 7 bases agree with TRBD1. V dropped 7 bases and J dropped 5; count of bases not matched to a gene: 10. Germline CDR1 reads SQVTM; CDR2 reads ANQGSEA. The CDR3 has 14 residues. In DNA form, the CDR3 reads TGCAGCGCCGCTGAAGGGACAGTAAATGAAAAACTGTTTTTT. This codes for CSAAEGTVNEKLFF.

The chain has TRBV10-1 and TRBJ2-2; TRBD2 might be the D (6 bases). Germline CDR1 reads WNHNN; CDR2 reads SYGVQD (reference sequence). Trimming took off 5 bases at V and 5 bases at J, with 9 bases between the two ends. CDR3 length equals 13 residues. The CDR3 DNA reads as TGCGCCAGCAGTCGGAGCGGGACCGGGGAGCTGTTTTTT. Translated: CASSRSGTGELFF.

The chain uses TRBV28 and TRBJ1-2; D is undetermined. This CDR3 contains 13 residues. The germline V gene encodes CDR1 MDHEN and CDR2 SYDVKM. The ends were cut back, 6 bases at V and 3 bases at J, with 11 bases in the middle. The CDR3 DNA reads TGTGCCAGCAGACCGTCCGGGGACTATGGCTACACCTTC. Encoded protein: CASRPSGDYGYTF.

V gene TRBV5-5 combines with J gene TRBJ1-6; the match to TRBD1 covers 7 bases. Trimming at V came to 4 bases and at J to 8 bases, leaving 15 bases not matched to a gene. The germline V gene has CDR1 SGHKS and CDR2 YYEKEE (reference sequence). The CDR3 runs 17 residues. CDR3 sequence reads: CASSQDGTEYMDSPLHF. Written as DNA, the CDR3 is TGTGCCAGCAGCCAAGACGGGACAGAATATATGGATTCACCCCTCCACTTT. The full variable domain, its missing parts supplied by reference TRBV5-5 and TRBJ1-6, is DAGVTQSPTHLIKTRGQQVTLRCSPISGHKSVSWYQQVLGQGPQFIFQYYEKEERGRGNFPDRFSARQFPNYSSELNVNALLLGDSALYLCASSQDGTEYMDSPLHFGNGTRLTVT.

The rearrangement joins TRBV28 to TRBJ1-5; D call uncertain. This CDR3 has 15 amino acids. Looked up from germline, CDR1 is MDHEN and CDR2 is SYDVKM. Between the trimmed V and J ends, which lost 4 bases and 12 bases, there was a span of 22 bases. In DNA, the CDR3 is TGTGCCAGCAGTTCCGCGACGATTCGGGTGGCTCTCCAGCATTTT. As protein: CASSSATIRVALQHF.

This chain connects TRBV19 to TRBJ2-1, with TRBD1 identical over 7 bases. Germline assignment: CDR1 LNHDA and CDR2 SQIVND (reference sequence). The CDR3 contains 18 residues. V lost 2 bases, J lost 2 bases, and 12 bases stayed unmatched. The DNA for the CDR3 is TGTGCCAGTAGTATACGGACAGGACAAATCGTAGCCTACAATGAGCAGTTCTTC. Protein: CASSIRTGQIVAYNEQFF. The variable domain in full, completed from reference TRBV19 and TRBJ2-1, reads DGGITQSPKYLFRKEGQNVTLSCEQNLNHDAMYWYRQDPGQGLRLIYYSQIVNDFQKGDIAEGYSVSREKKESFPLTVTSAQKNPTAFYLCASSIRTGQIVAYNEQFFGPGTRLTVL.

The chain employs TRBV6-5 and TRBJ2-5, with 7 bases matching TRBD1. The germline V gene has CDR1 MNHEY and CDR2 SVGAGI. The CDR3 is made up of 14 amino acids. With V trimmed by 2 bases and J by 3 bases, 3 bases remained unmatched. As DNA, the CDR3 is TGTGCCAGCAGTTACCTCAGGGGGAAAGAGACCCAGTACTTC. Protein sequence: CASSYLRGKETQYF.